These T cell receptor beta chains were read from a single sample in a study of post-analysis software for immune sequencing data. TCRdb independently ran MiXCR on the PCR reads; one entry per CDR3 protein. The table includes some 690,000 distinct CDR3 sequences, 30% detected once. Sequencing was done on a sample of blood. Receptors originate from a girl aged 5-17 years with multiple sclerosis. CDR3s include the opening cysteine and the closing phenylalanine or tryptophan. Each record gives: J gene, V gene, clone size, D gene, CDR3 DNA, CDR3 protein. D genes are given only for firm matches. Size tells how often a clone was seen (once, few, many) or the class of an expanded clone, and some rows leave it out.

j_gene: TRBJ2-7
v_gene: TRBV10-3
abundance: -
d_gene: -
CDR3nt: TGTGCCACCAAAGAGGGGGAAGCCTACGAGCAGTACTTC
CDR3aa: CATKEGEAYEQYF

j_gene: TRBJ1-2
v_gene: TRBV6-5
abundance: -
d_gene: -
CDR3nt: TGTGCCACCTCGCGGGGTGGAGGGAACTATGGCTACACCTTC
CDR3aa: CATSRGGGNYGYTF

j_gene: TRBJ2-1
v_gene: TRBV28
abundance: few
d_gene: -
CDR3nt: TGTGCCAGCAGTTTCGACGGTAACAATGAGCAGTTCTTC
CDR3aa: CASSFDGNNEQFF

j_gene: TRBJ2-1
v_gene: TRBV9
abundance: -
d_gene: -
CDR3nt: TGTGCCAGCAGCCCCCAGCTACGGAGGGAGCAGTTCTTC
CDR3aa: CASSPQLRREQFF

j_gene: TRBJ1-1
v_gene: TRBV29-1
abundance: few
d_gene: -
CDR3nt: TGCAGCGTTGCGGTCACGACGAACACTGAAGCTTTCTTT
CDR3aa: CSVAVTTNTEAFF

j_gene: TRBJ2-7
v_gene: TRBV20-1
abundance: few
d_gene: -
CDR3nt: TGCAGTGCTCTAACAGCGAGAGGCTCCTACGAGCAGTACTTC
CDR3aa: CSALTARGSYEQYF

j_gene: TRBJ2-7
v_gene: TRBV5-5
abundance: -
d_gene: TRBD1
CDR3nt: TGTGCCAGCAGCAGGGACAGCAGCTCCTACGAGCAGTACTTC
CDR3aa: CASSRDSSSYEQYF

j_gene: TRBJ1-1
v_gene: TRBV20-1
abundance: -
d_gene: -
CDR3nt: TGCAGTGCTAGATTCGCTATGAACACTGAAGCTTTCTTT
CDR3aa: CSARFAMNTEAFF

j_gene: TRBJ2-1
v_gene: TRBV5-1
abundance: many
d_gene: -
CDR3nt: TGCGCCAGCAGCTTGGCCTCCTACAATGAGCAGTTCTTC
CDR3aa: CASSLASYNEQFF

j_gene: TRBJ2-1
v_gene: TRBV9
abundance: -
d_gene: -
CDR3nt: TGTGCCAGCAGCCCCACCCAGGGGCCCTACAATGAGCAGTTCTTC
CDR3aa: CASSPTQGPYNEQFF

j_gene: TRBJ2-5
v_gene: TRBV24-1
abundance: few
d_gene: TRBD2
CDR3nt: TGTGCCACCAGTGACCAGACAGGACTAGCTGGAGAGACCCAGTACTTC
CDR3aa: CATSDQTGLAGETQYF

j_gene: TRBJ1-2
v_gene: TRBV29-1
abundance: -
d_gene: -
CDR3nt: TGCAGCGTTGATGGACAGAACCACGGCGGCTACACCTTC
CDR3aa: CSVDGQNHGGYTF

j_gene: TRBJ2-7
v_gene: TRBV12-3/TRBV12-4
abundance: -
d_gene: -
CDR3nt: TGTGCCAGCAGTTCTCCCGATCCAGGACCCTACTCCTACGAGCAGTACTTC
CDR3aa: CASSSPDPGPYSYEQYF

j_gene: TRBJ1-4
v_gene: TRBV20-1
abundance: few
d_gene: -
CDR3nt: TGCAGTGCCAGGGCGATAACTAATGAAAAACTGTTTTTT
CDR3aa: CSARAITNEKLFF

j_gene: TRBJ1-1
v_gene: TRBV11-1
abundance: few
d_gene: -
CDR3nt: TGTGCCAGCAGCCCTGGTAGGCCCCCGAACACTGAAGCTTTCTTT
CDR3aa: CASSPGRPPNTEAFF

j_gene: TRBJ2-1
v_gene: TRBV7-9
abundance: few
d_gene: -
CDR3nt: TGTGCCAGCAGTACGAGGGGGGTGAACAATGAGCAGTTCTTC
CDR3aa: CASSTRGVNNEQFF

j_gene: TRBJ2-7
v_gene: TRBV15
abundance: many
d_gene: -
CDR3nt: TGTGCCACCAGCAGCCGGGACCAGACCCACGAGCAGTACTTC
CDR3aa: CATSSRDQTHEQYF

j_gene: TRBJ2-1
v_gene: TRBV20-1
abundance: -
d_gene: TRBD2
CDR3nt: TGCAGTGCTAGAGGTAGCGGGGGTCCAACCTACAATGAGCAGTTCTTC
CDR3aa: CSARGSGGPTYNEQFF